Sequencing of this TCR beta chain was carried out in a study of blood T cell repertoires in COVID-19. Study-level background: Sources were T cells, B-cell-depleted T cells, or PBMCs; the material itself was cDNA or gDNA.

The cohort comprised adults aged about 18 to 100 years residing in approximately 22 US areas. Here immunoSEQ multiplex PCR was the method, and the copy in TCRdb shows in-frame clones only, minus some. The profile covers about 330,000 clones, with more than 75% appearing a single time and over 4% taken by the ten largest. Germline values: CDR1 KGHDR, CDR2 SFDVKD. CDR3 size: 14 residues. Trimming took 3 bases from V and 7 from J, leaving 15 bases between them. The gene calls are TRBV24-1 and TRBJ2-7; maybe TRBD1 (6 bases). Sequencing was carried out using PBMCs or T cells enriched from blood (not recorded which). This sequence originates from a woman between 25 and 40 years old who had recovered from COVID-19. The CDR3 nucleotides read TGTGCCACCAGTGATCTCCCGACAGGAGGAGAGCAGTACTTC. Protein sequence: CATSDLPTGGEQYF.